The 32 T cell receptor beta chains presented below share a single source sample, sequenced in a study of beta chain features in type 1 diabetes. Investigators reverse transcribed all isolated RNA, so they sequenced expressed TCRB transcripts. Profiling relied on immunoSEQ multiplex PCR, and the TCRdb table lists in-frame clones only, not all of them. The table lists under 300,000 clones, 25% to 30% of them singletons. The sample was central memory CD4+ T cells from blood. The receptors here all came from a man younger than 45 in good health.

A remark on this clone: The sample holds other DNA sequences that translate to the same CDR3. The chain links TRBV4-1 to TRBJ2-6; no reliable D call. The CDR3 covers 15 residues. CDR1 MGHRA and CDR2 YSYEKL come from the germline V gene. Trimming removed 0 bases from V and 2 bases from J, with 5 bases in between. The chain's CDR3 is CASSQDSPGANVLTF. The CDR3 DNA reads TGCGCCAGCAGCCAAGACAGTCCTGGGGCCAACGTCCTGACTTTC.

This clone has a single count. The genes are TRBV9 and TRBJ1-1; D call uncertain. Deletions cut 2 bases from V and 4 bases from J, with 9 bases between. In germline, CDR1 is SGDLS, CDR2 YYNGEE. The CDR3 covers 13 residues. The chain's CDR3 is CASSVKSGTEAFF. The CDR3 bases are TGTGCCAGCAGCGTCAAGTCCGGCACTGAAGCTTTCTTT.

In its sample, this clone was seen many times. This chain joins TRBV7-9 and TRBJ2-7; TRBD1 matches at 7 bases. This CDR3 is 12 amino acids long. The germline CDR1 and CDR2 sequences are SEHNR and FQNEAQ (reference sequence). V shed 4 bases, J shed 9 bases, and the junction held 6 bases outside the gene matches. The CDR3 protein is CASSSTGMGQYF. DNA of the CDR3: TGTGCCAGCAGCTCGACAGGGATGGGGCAGTACTTC.

This rearrangement joins TRBV6-5 to TRBJ2-7; D is undetermined. The germline V gene encodes CDR1 MNHEY and CDR2 SVGAGI. This CDR3 is built from 13 residues. V lost 0 bases to trimming and J lost 4 bases, with 7 bases between them. The CDR3 region has the DNA TGTGCCAGCAGTTACTCGACTGGATACGAGCAGTACTTC. This sequence encodes CASSYSTGYEQYF.

This clone was seen a handful of times. This chain uses TRBV20-1 with TRBJ1-2; possible D gene TRBD1, 5 bases. Per the germline V gene, CDR1 is DFQATT and CDR2 is SNEGSKA (reference sequence). V lost 4 bases to trimming and J lost 4 bases, with 7 bases between them. CDR3 length equals 11 residues. The CDR3, as DNA: TGCAGTGCTACTGACAGCTATGGCTACACCTTC. It codes for CSATDSYGYTF.

The chain links TRBV6-6 to TRBJ2-3; D unresolved. CDR1 MNHNY and CDR2 SVGAGI come from the germline V gene (reference sequence). The CDR3 extends over 13 amino acids. V was cut by 6 bases and J by 1 base, with 8 bases left in between. The CDR3 region is CASSLIRTDTQYF. CDR3 sequence (DNA): TGTGCCAGCAGCCTTATACGCACAGATACGCAGTATTTT.

The sample holds a few counts of this clone. This chain links TRBV5-4 with TRBJ2-1; TRBD2 matches at 8 bases. Unmatched junction bases numbered 4, after V lost 3 bases and J lost 2 bases. The CDR3 has 15 amino acids. Germline loops: CDR1 SGHNT, CDR2 YYREEE (reference sequence). The CDR3 region has the DNA TGTGCCAGCAGCTCCGGGACTAGGGCCTACAATGAGCAGTTCTTC. Amino acid sequence: CASSSGTRAYNEQFF.

This clone was counted a few times. This rearrangement joins TRBV28 to TRBJ2-7; D unclear. CDR3 length: 14 amino acids. CDR1 MDHEN and CDR2 SYDVKM come from the germline V gene. With 3 bases removed from V and 3 bases from J, the gap between germline ends came to 12 bases. The CDR3, as DNA: TGTGCCAGCAGTTTCTCACCTGTGATCTACGAGCAGTACTTC. Amino acid sequence: CASSFSPVIYEQYF.

V is TRBV14 and J is TRBJ2-3, with D possibly matching TRBD1 (5 bases). In germline, CDR1 is SGHDN, CDR2 FVKESK. V lost 1 base to trimming and J lost 2 bases, with 10 bases between them. The CDR3 runs 15 residues. The CDR3 nucleotides read TGTGCCAGCAGCCAAGGGGGCACCTTCACAGATACGCAGTATTTT. Translation gives CASSQGGTFTDTQYF.

This clone was seen more than once but under ten times. A much larger clone is a single base away; this may be a read error. Here the CDR3 reads CASSRTNEQFF. As DNA, the CDR3 is TGTGCCAGCAGCCGAACCAATGAGCAGTTCTTC. The rearrangement uses TRBV7-9 and TRBJ2-1; no definite D call. Trimming left V 5 bases short and J 6 bases short, with 5 bases between. The length of the CDR3 is 11 residues. Germline assignment: CDR1 SEHNR and CDR2 FQNEAQ (reference sequence).

This clone occurred a few times. The chain recombines TRBV6-1 with TRBJ1-5, with D perhaps matching TRBD1 (5 bases). Germline V gene data show CDR1 as MNHNS and CDR2 as SASEGT. The CDR3 extends over 11 amino acids. V dropped 8 bases and J dropped 5 bases, with 7 bases sitting between them. The CDR3 sequence is CASGGDQPQHF. The CDR3 DNA sequence: TGTGCCAGCGGGGGGGATCAGCCCCAGCATTTT.

The CDR3 coding sequence is TGTGCCAGCAGCCAAACAGGGGGCTTGAACACTGAAGCTTTCTTT. Its protein product is CASSQTGGLNTEAFF. The gene calls are TRBV7-9 and TRBJ1-1, with 9 bases identical to TRBD1. This CDR3 contains 15 residues. J was trimmed by 0 bases and V by 5 bases; bases with no gene match: 4. Germline-derived CDR1 and CDR2 are SEHNR and FQNEAQ (reference sequence).

The chain is built from TRBV2 and TRBJ2-3, with D perhaps matching TRBD2 (5 bases). Trimming stripped 8 bases from V and 0 bases from J, with 12 bases between. The CDR3 totals 14 residues. Germline V CDR1 and CDR2: SNHLY, FYNNEI. The CDR3 DNA follows: TGTGCCAGCGCTCTAGCCTCGAGCACAGATACGCAGTATTTT. Translated, it gives CASALASSTDTQYF.

Points on this clone: A much more abundant neighbour one base away suggests this may be a read error. V and J are TRBV6-1 and TRBJ1-1, with no clear D. Germline CDR1 MNHNS, CDR2 SASEGT. V shed 6 bases and J shed 0 bases, with 2 bases lying between them. This CDR3 region has 11 residues. Here the CDR3 DNA reads TGTGCCAGCAGGCTGAACACTGAAGCTTTCTTT. Translated, it gives CASRLNTEAFF.

DNA of the CDR3: TGTGCCAGCAGCCCCAACCAAGAGACCCAGTACTTC. Encoded protein: CASSPNQETQYF. The rearrangement uses TRBV11-3 and TRBJ2-5; D is unclear. The V gene's germline CDR1 is SGHNT and CDR2 YENEEA. Trimming took 5 bases from V and 0 from J, leaving 4 bases between them. The CDR3 has 12 residues.

The CDR3 is CASSPANPGTHYEQYF. The CDR3 nucleotides are TGCGCCAGCAGCCCGGCAAACCCCGGGACACACTACGAGCAGTACTTC. V is TRBV5-1 and J is TRBJ2-7; perhaps TRBD1 as D (6 bases). Trimming stripped 4 bases from V and 3 bases from J, with 20 bases between. Germline V CDR1 and CDR2: SGHRS, YFSETQ. This CDR3 region has 16 residues.

This clone was seen a few times. The chain recombines TRBV5-1 with TRBJ2-5; either TRBD1 or TRBD2 may fit D (5 bases each). V was pared by 4 bases and J by 5 bases, with 15 bases between. The germline V gene encodes CDR1 SGHRS and CDR2 YFSETQ. CDR3 length equals 14 residues. The CDR3, as DNA: TGCGCCAGCAGCCGAGGGACCAAGGGGGAGACCCAGTACTTC. Its translation: CASSRGTKGETQYF.

The chain couples TRBV29-1 to TRBJ1-1; TRBD1 aligns across 9 bases. The CDR3 runs to 14 residues. V trimming: 6 bases; J trimming: 4 bases; junction bases outside the gene matches: 9. The germline gives CDR1 SQVTM, CDR2 ANQGSEA. CDR3 coding DNA: TGCAGCGTCCTAGACAGGGGGTGGACCACTGAAGCTTTCTTT. Amino acid sequence: CSVLDRGWTTEAFF.

There are many counts of this clone. The chain recombines TRBV5-4 with TRBJ2-1; D remains ambiguous. V was shortened by 4 bases and J by 8 bases, with 10 bases between the two germline ends. The CDR3 covers 12 residues. CDR1 and CDR2 from the germline V gene are SGHNT and YYREEE (reference sequence). The CDR3 protein is CASSTQDHEQFF. DNA for the CDR3: TGTGCCAGCAGCACGCAAGACCATGAGCAGTTCTTC.

The chain combines TRBV29-1 with TRBJ2-1; no firm D call. Germline CDR1 SQVTM, CDR2 ANQGSEA. Trimming took off 4 bases at V and 4 bases at J, with 5 bases between the two ends. This CDR3 has 11 residues. The CDR3 here is CSVVLYNEQFF. In DNA form, the CDR3 reads TGCAGCGTTGTATTATACAATGAGCAGTTCTTC.

This clone was observed a few times. This chain links TRBV15 with TRBJ2-7; 10 bases line up with TRBD2. Germline CDR1 and CDR2: LNHNV and YYDKDF (reference sequence). The CDR3 runs 17 residues. V trimming: 0 bases; J trimming: 6 bases; junction bases outside the gene matches: 11. The CDR3 loop is CATSREKFGTSVSEQYF. The CDR3 DNA reads as TGTGCCACCAGCAGAGAAAAGTTCGGGACTAGCGTCAGCGAGCAGTACTTC.

In this sample, this clone turned up a few times. The J gene is TRBJ2-5, the V gene TRBV7-2, with 13 bases aligning to TRBD2. The trim removed 6 bases at V and 2 bases at J, leaving 6 bases unmatched. This CDR3 comprises 16 residues. CDR1 and CDR2 (germline): SGHTA, FQGNSA. The DNA for the CDR3 is TGTGCCAGCAGTTGGACTAGCGGGAGTGGGCAAGAGACCCAGTACTTC. Its protein is CASSWTSGSGQETQYF.

The CDR3 region is CASSSTRGAGANVLTF. The CDR3 nucleotides are TGTGCCAGCAGCTCGACCAGGGGAGCTGGGGCCAACGTCCTGACTTTC. V is TRBV5-6 and J is TRBJ2-6, with D possibly TRBD1 on 6 matching bases. Trimming cost V 3 bases and J 2 bases, with 12 bases left between them. From germline, CDR1 is SGHDT and CDR2 YYEEEE. The CDR3 has 16 amino acids.

The CDR3 DNA reads TGTGCCAGCAGCAAGGACAGGGACGAGCAGTACTTC. This gives the protein CASSKDRDEQYF. The rearrangement joins TRBV11-2 to TRBJ2-7; 8 nucleotides align to TRBD1. This CDR3 is 12 amino acids long. Losses at the gene ends were 5 bases for V and 5 bases for J; bases not matched to a gene: 2. CDR1 is SGHAT, CDR2 FQNNGV, per germline.

This clone occurred a few times. The identical CDR3 is also encoded by other nucleotide sequences in the sample. The CDR3 region is CASSLKKDTGELFF. The CDR3 DNA reads as TGTGCCAGCAGCTTAAAAAAAGACACCGGGGAGCTGTTTTTT. The chain carries TRBV7-9 and TRBJ2-2; D is ambiguous. The ends were cut back, 2 bases at V and 3 bases at J, with 7 bases in the middle. CDR1 is SEHNR and CDR2 is FQNEAQ in the germline V gene (reference sequence). This CDR3 is built from 14 residues.

J is TRBJ2-4 and V is TRBV6-6, with 7 bases that match TRBD1. The CDR3 has 14 amino acids. The V and J ends lost 5 bases and 8 bases, in that order; junction bases with no gene match: 9. Germline V gives CDR1 MNHNY, CDR2 SVGAGI (reference sequence). The CDR3 sequence is CASSQDRAQYIQYF. CDR3 nucleotides: TGTGCCAGCAGTCAAGACAGGGCCCAATACATTCAGTACTTC.

The chain is built from TRBV5-6 and TRBJ2-1, with a possible D match to TRBD2 (5 bases). CDR1 and CDR2 (germline): SGHDT, YYEEEE. The CDR3 totals 12 residues. Trimming took off 0 bases at V and 9 bases at J, with 7 bases between the two ends. The CDR3 region has the DNA TGTGCCAGCAGCTTGGTACGGGGTGAGCAGTTCTTC. It codes for CASSLVRGEQFF.

The chain carries TRBV25-1 and TRBJ2-1; a weak D match, TRBD1 (6 bases). Germline CDR1 is MGHDK and CDR2 is SYGVNS. The V gene lost 4 bases and the J gene lost 5 bases, with 18 bases spanning the gap. The CDR3 is made up of 16 amino acids. Written as DNA, the CDR3 is TGTGCCAGCAGTGGCCCAGGAACAGGGACAAACAATGAGCAGTTCTTC. Its translation: CASSGPGTGTNNEQFF.

This clone was found a few times. This rearrangement joins TRBV6-5 to TRBJ2-7, with 9 bases matching TRBD1. The CDR3 length is 16 residues. Losses at the gene ends were 0 bases for V and 3 bases for J; bases not matched to a gene: 6. Germline V gives CDR1 MNHEY, CDR2 SVGAGI. CDR3 coding DNA: TGTGCCAGCAGTTACTCGGGAAACAGGGGGCTCTACGAGCAGTACTTC. It encodes CASSYSGNRGLYEQYF.

This chain joins TRBV30 and TRBJ1-3, with D unclear. The CDR3 consists of 13 residues. V shed 8 bases and J shed 4 bases, with 15 bases lying between them. Germline V gene sequence: CDR1 GTSNPN, CDR2 SVGIG (reference sequence). The DNA of the CDR3 is TGTGCCCACGAGACACAGTCGGGAAACACCATATATTTT. Translated: CAHETQSGNTIYF.

The chain employs TRBV7-9 and TRBJ2-2; tentatively, D is TRBD1 (5 bases). The CDR3 runs to 15 residues. Germline loops: CDR1 SEHNR, CDR2 FQNEAQ (reference sequence). Trimming pared 5 bases from V and 0 bases from J, leaving 10 bases between. The CDR3 nucleotides are TGTGCCAGCAGCCCCGGACACACGAACACCGGGGAGCTGTTTTTT. This codes for CASSPGHTNTGELFF.

On this clone itself: Since a much larger clone is just one base distant, this may be a read error. This chain connects TRBV6-6 to TRBJ2-7; D might be TRBD1 (6 bases). Germline assignment: CDR1 MNHNY and CDR2 SVGAGI (reference sequence). Trimming removed 5 bases from V and 4 bases from J, with 9 bases in between. This CDR3 is built from 12 residues. The CDR3 loop is CASSTQGYEQYF. The CDR3 region has the DNA TGTGCCAGCAGTACACAGGGTTACGAGCAGTACTTC.